Listed here are 4 T cell receptor beta chains from one sample, sequenced in a study of cytomegalovirus exposure and HLA in healthy donors. PCR was performed using 60 Vbeta and 13 Jbeta primers. Method: immunoSEQ multiplex PCR; TCRdb's copy keeps in-frame clones and lacks some. The sample includes approximately 110,000 clones, under 70% of them seen just once. The sequencing sample was made of PBMCs. The source of these receptors is a young man in good health and CMV-seropositive.

This clone has only one observation. The J gene is TRBJ2-7, the V gene TRBV6-6, with D tentatively TRBD1 (6 bases). The CDR3 has 15 amino acids. Germline V gene sequence: CDR1 MNHNY, CDR2 SVGAGI (reference sequence). V was shortened by 5 bases and J by 1 base, with 15 bases between the two germline ends. Here the CDR3 DNA reads TGTGCCAGCAGTACATCGACAGGAGGATCCTACGAGCAGTACTTC. It is translated as CASSTSTGGSYEQYF.

V gene TRBV27 combines with J gene TRBJ2-1, with 9 bases lining up with TRBD1. Germline values: CDR1 MNHEY, CDR2 SMNVEV (reference sequence). There are 14 residues in the CDR3. V dropped 4 bases and J dropped 8; count of bases not matched to a gene: 6. The CDR3 sequence is CASSWDRAEDEQFF. The CDR3 region has the DNA TGTGCCAGCAGTTGGGACAGGGCGGAAGATGAGCAGTTCTTC.

This clone was seen more than once but under ten times. The genes are TRBV11-2 and TRBJ1-3; possibly TRBD1 for D (6 bases). The CDR3 spans 14 residues. Germline V gives CDR1 SGHAT, CDR2 FQNNGV. Trimming cost V 9 bases and J 2 bases, with 14 bases left between them. CDR3 amino acids: CASLAGAAGNTIYF. CDR3 DNA sequence: TGTGCCAGTCTTGCGGGGGCGGCTGGAAACACCATATATTTT.

The rearrangement uses TRBV29-1 and TRBJ1-1, with D tentatively TRBD1 (5 bases). This CDR3 has 12 amino acids. Trimming left V 3 bases short and J 4 bases short, with 9 bases between. Germline-derived CDR1 and CDR2 are SQVTM and ANQGSEA. In DNA, the CDR3 is TGCAGCGTTGACCGGGGGAGCACTGAAGCTTTCTTT. Translated: CSVDRGSTEAFF.